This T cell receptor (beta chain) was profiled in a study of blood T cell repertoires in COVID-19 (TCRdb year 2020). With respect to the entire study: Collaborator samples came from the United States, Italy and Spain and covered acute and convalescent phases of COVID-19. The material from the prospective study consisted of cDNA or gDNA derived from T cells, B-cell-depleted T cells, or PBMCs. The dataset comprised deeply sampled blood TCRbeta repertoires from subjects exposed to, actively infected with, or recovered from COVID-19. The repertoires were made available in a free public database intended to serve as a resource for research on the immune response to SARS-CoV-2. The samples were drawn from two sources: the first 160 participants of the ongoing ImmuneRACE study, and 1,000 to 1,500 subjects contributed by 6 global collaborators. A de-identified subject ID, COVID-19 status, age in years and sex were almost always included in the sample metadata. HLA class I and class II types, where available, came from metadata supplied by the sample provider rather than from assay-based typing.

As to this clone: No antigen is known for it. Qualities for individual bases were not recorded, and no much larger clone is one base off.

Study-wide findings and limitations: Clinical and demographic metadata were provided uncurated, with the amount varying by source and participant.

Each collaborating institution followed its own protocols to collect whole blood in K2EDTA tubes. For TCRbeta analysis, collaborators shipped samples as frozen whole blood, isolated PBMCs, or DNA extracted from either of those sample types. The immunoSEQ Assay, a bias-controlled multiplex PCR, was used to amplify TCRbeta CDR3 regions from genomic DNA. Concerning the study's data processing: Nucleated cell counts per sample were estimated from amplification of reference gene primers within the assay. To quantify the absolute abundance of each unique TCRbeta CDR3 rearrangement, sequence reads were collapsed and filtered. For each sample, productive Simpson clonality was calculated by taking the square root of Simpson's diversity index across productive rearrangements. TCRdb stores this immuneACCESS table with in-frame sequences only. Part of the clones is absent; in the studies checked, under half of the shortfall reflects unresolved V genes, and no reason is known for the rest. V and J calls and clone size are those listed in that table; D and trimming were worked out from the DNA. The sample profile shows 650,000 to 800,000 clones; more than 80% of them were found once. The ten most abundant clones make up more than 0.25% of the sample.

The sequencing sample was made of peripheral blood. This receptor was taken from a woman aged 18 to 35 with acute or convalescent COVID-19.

The CDR3 protein is CATSLGAGGRTDTQYF. The base sequence is TGTGCCACCAGTCTCGGGGCGGGGGGACGCACAGATACGCAGTATTTT. The rearranged chain carries TRBV24-1 and TRBJ2-3; TRBD2 fits 8 bases in the junction. Germline trimming: 6 bases from V, 1 base from J; junction bases outside gene matches: 8. The germline V gene yields KGHDR for CDR1 and SFDVKD for CDR2. The CDR3 runs 16 residues from the cysteine to the phenylalanine. The CDR3 DNA has 48 bases and is translated from base 1.